This TCR beta chain is drawn from a study of brain T cells in children with intractable seizures. Note on this clone: The antigen is not known.

Germline V CDR1 and CDR2: MNHNS, SASEGT. Trimming removed 3 bases from V and 6 bases from J, with 13 bases in between. This CDR3 contains 14 residues. Notes on the study in general: Patients' HCMV serostatus was unknown; virus specificity rests on CDR3 similarity alone.

Assay: immunoSEQ multiplex PCR; the TCRdb copy retains only in-frame clones and omits some. This table holds under 150,000 clones, 94% found once. Specimen: peripheral blood, collected at surgery. This sequence was found in a boy under two years old with hemimegalencephaly and intractable seizures. V gene TRBV6-1 combines with J gene TRBJ2-3; either TRBD1 or TRBD2 may supply D (6 bases each). CDR3: CASSEWRGRDTQYF. DNA for the CDR3: TGTGCCAGCAGTGAGTGGAGGGGGAGGGATACGCAGTATTTT.